These 31 T cell receptor beta chains originate from one sample sequenced in a study of cytomegalovirus exposure and HLA in healthy donors. Vbeta (60) and Jbeta (13) primers were used in the PCR. Sequenced by immunoSEQ multiplex PCR; TCRdb stores in-frame clones only, minus some. Among 100,000 or so clones, just under 75% were seen once, and the ten largest hold about 2%. Sequenced: PBMCs. These receptor sequences come from a human donor in good health.

In DNA form, the CDR3 reads TGCGCCAGCAGCTTGAGACAGGGGGTCGATCGGAGCACTGAAGCTTTCTTT. It is translated as CASSLRQGVDRSTEAFF. The rearrangement links TRBV5-1 to TRBJ1-1; 9 positions match TRBD1. Trimming at V came to 1 base and at J to 4 bases, leaving 11 bases not matched to a gene. CDR1 is SGHRS, CDR2 YFSETQ, per germline. The CDR3 loop spans 17 amino acids.

The genes are TRBV6-5 and TRBJ2-7; 13 bases are a match to TRBD2. Looked up from germline, CDR1 is MNHEY and CDR2 is SVGAGI. Unmatched junction bases numbered 10, after V lost 7 bases and J lost 7 bases. This CDR3 comprises 15 residues. CDR3 DNA: TGTGCCAGCACCGAGATGGGACTAGCGGGAAGTGAGCAGTACTTC. Protein product: CASTEMGLAGSEQYF.

The CDR3: CASSLGPAGGDDTQYF. In nucleotides, the CDR3 is TGTGCCAGCAGCTTAGGACCAGCGGGGGGGGATGATACGCAGTATTTT. This chain links TRBV7-2 with TRBJ2-3; 10 positions match TRBD2. The junction had 7 bases not matched to a gene; V was cut back by 1 base and J by 6 bases. CDR3 length: 16 residues. The V gene's germline CDR1 is SGHTA and CDR2 FQGNSA.

The rearrangement links TRBV19 to TRBJ1-1; tentatively, D is TRBD1 (5 bases). CDR1 LNHDA and CDR2 SQIVND come from the germline V gene (reference sequence). The V end was cut by 8 bases, the J end by 2 bases, with 12 bases between. There are 13 residues in the CDR3. The CDR3 nucleotides are TGTGCCAGTTTATCGGGGGTCAACACTGAAGCTTTCTTT. As protein: CASLSGVNTEAFF.

This clone came up a few times. The chain links TRBV11-1 to TRBJ1-1, with D maybe TRBD1 (5 bases). The length of the CDR3 is 13 residues. Germline lookup yields CDR1 SGHAT and CDR2 FQDESV (reference sequence). V was cut by 6 bases and J by 4 bases, with 12 bases left in between. The CDR3 sequence is CASRRGGGTEAFF. The CDR3 DNA is TGTGCCAGCAGACGCGGGGGTGGCACTGAAGCTTTCTTT.

J is TRBJ2-1 and V is TRBV2; 14 bases align to TRBD2. The germline V gene encodes CDR1 SNHLY and CDR2 FYNNEI. The CDR3 has 16 residues. J was trimmed by 9 bases and V by 4 bases; bases with no gene match: 8. The CDR3 is CASSAGLAGGGGEQFF. The CDR3 nucleotides are TGTGCCAGCAGTGCTGGACTAGCGGGGGGAGGGGGTGAGCAGTTCTTC.

The chain is built from TRBV7-9 and TRBJ2-7, with D perhaps TRBD1 (5 bases). Germline assignment: CDR1 SEHNR and CDR2 FQNEAQ (reference sequence). CDR3 length: 13 amino acids. The ends were cut back, 1 base at V and 3 bases at J, with 7 bases in the middle. This CDR3 is CASSLEDNYEQYF. The CDR3 DNA reads TGTGCCAGCAGCTTAGAGGACAACTACGAGCAGTACTTC.

The chain employs TRBV29-1 and TRBJ1-1; D is possibly TRBD1 (5 bases). CDR1 and CDR2 (germline): SQVTM, ANQGSEA. Trimming left V 7 bases short and J 1 base short, with 7 bases between. The CDR3 contains 11 residues. The CDR3 sequence: CSARGNTEAFF. In nucleotides, the CDR3 is TGCAGCGCTAGGGGGAACACTGAAGCTTTCTTT.

V is TRBV7-2 and J is TRBJ1-1; D possibly corresponds to TRBD1 (5 bases). The length of the CDR3 is 17 residues. Germline CDR1 and CDR2: SGHTA and FQGNSA. Trimming removed 0 bases from V and 1 base from J, with 15 bases in between. CDR3 nucleotides: TGTGCCAGCAGCTTAGCGGGAAAGGTAGGGGCGAACACTGAAGCTTTCTTT. This translates into CASSLAGKVGANTEAFF. Using reference TRBV7-2 and TRBJ1-1 for the parts outside the CDR3, the full variable domain is GAGVSQSPSNKVTEKGKDVELRCDPISGHTALYWYRQSLGQGLEFLIYFQGNSAPDKSGLPSDRFSAERTGGSVSTLTIQRTQQEDSAVYLCASSLAGKVGANTEAFFGQGTRLTVV.

This clone was detected a few times. The chain carries TRBV5-1 and TRBJ2-1; 7 positions match TRBD2. This CDR3 has 14 residues. Trimming removed 5 bases from V and 6 bases from J; junction bases left unmatched: 8. CDR1 is SGHRS and CDR2 is YFSETQ in the germline V gene. The CDR3 DNA reads as TGCGCCAGCAGAATAGGGAGGGACGGCAATGAGCAGTTCTTC. Amino acid sequence: CASRIGRDGNEQFF.

The gene calls are TRBV7-2 and TRBJ2-5; 7 bases match TRBD2. V lost 5 bases and J lost 1; bases outside the gene matches: 10. The germline V gene encodes CDR1 SGHTA and CDR2 FQGNSA. The CDR3 is 16 amino acids. Written as DNA, the CDR3 is TGTGCCAGCAGCCCGAAGAAGCGGGGAATCCAAGAGACCCAGTACTTC. As protein: CASSPKKRGIQETQYF.

The rearrangement joins TRBV6-6 to TRBJ1-1, with D perhaps matching TRBD1 (5 bases). Trimming removed 4 bases at V and 4 bases at J, with 13 bases between. The CDR3 spans 14 residues. Germline CDR1 is MNHNY and CDR2 is SVGAGI (reference sequence). The CDR3 protein is CASSSTGGVTEAFF. CDR3 DNA sequence: TGTGCCAGCAGTTCGACGGGGGGGGTCACTGAAGCTTTCTTT.

This rearrangement joins TRBV7-9 to TRBJ2-5; 8 bases line up with TRBD1. This CDR3 is 15 amino acids long. Germline trimming cut 4 bases from V and 2 bases from J; bases unmatched to any gene: 6. Germline-derived CDR1 and CDR2 are SEHNR and FQNEAQ (reference sequence). The CDR3 spells CASSSRQGRQETQYF. The CDR3, as DNA: TGTGCCAGCAGCTCCCGACAGGGGAGGCAAGAGACCCAGTACTTC.

J is TRBJ1-2 and V is TRBV7-2, with 11 bases lining up with TRBD1. CDR1 and CDR2 (germline): SGHTA, FQGNSA. The CDR3 length is 16 residues. V lost 4 bases to trimming and J lost 3 bases; unmatched junction nucleotides: 7. The CDR3, as DNA: TGTGCCAGCAGCTCCGGACAGGGGGCAGGGTACTATGGCTACACCTTC. Residues: CASSSGQGAGYYGYTF.

The J gene is TRBJ2-7, the V gene TRBV28, with 10 nucleotides matching TRBD2. The CDR3 length is 14 residues. Trimming cost V 5 bases and J 2 bases; bases outside gene matches: 3. Germline V gene data show CDR1 as MDHEN and CDR2 as SYDVKM. CDR3 amino acids: CASSPSGGTYEQYF. CDR3 bases: TGTGCCAGCAGTCCTAGCGGGGGAACCTACGAGCAGTACTTC.

This chain links TRBV18 with TRBJ2-5, with D perhaps TRBD2 (5 bases). Trimming removed 6 bases at V and 5 bases at J, with 19 bases between. Germline V lookup: CDR1 KGHSH, CDR2 LQKENI. The CDR3 totals 15 residues. The CDR3 bases are TGTGCCAGCTCGTCAGGTCTACTAGGACTGGAGACCCAGTACTTC. Translated: CASSSGLLGLETQYF.

The chain combines TRBV2 with TRBJ2-1, with D possibly TRBD2 on 5 matching bases. Trimming pared 6 bases from V and 8 bases from J, leaving 8 bases between. Germline V gives CDR1 SNHLY, CDR2 FYNNEI. This CDR3 is built from 11 residues. CDR3 coding DNA: TGTGCCAGCAGCACTAGAGATGAGCAGTTCTTC. Residues: CASSTRDEQFF.

As DNA, the CDR3 is TGTGCCAGCAGCCCTGGAGGACAGGTGAACACTGAAGCTTTCTTT. Amino acids: CASSPGGQVNTEAFF. V gene TRBV5-8 combines with J gene TRBJ1-1; 7 nucleotides align to TRBD1. The CDR3 length is 15 residues. The V gene end was trimmed by 4 bases and the J gene end by 0 bases; junction bases not matched to a gene: 6. Germline V gene sequence: CDR1 SGHTS, CDR2 YDEGEE.

This clone appeared a single time. This sequence joins TRBV6-1 and TRBJ2-3; 9 bases are a match to TRBD1. The V gene's germline CDR1 is MNHNS and CDR2 SASEGT. The V gene end was trimmed by 1 base and the J gene end by 2 bases; junction bases not matched to a gene: 4. The CDR3 spans 16 residues. The CDR3 spells CASSEVGQGNTDTQYF. The CDR3 nucleotides are TGTGCCAGCAGTGAAGTGGGACAGGGCAACACAGATACGCAGTATTTT.

This chain uses TRBV14 with TRBJ2-7; D unclear. The CDR3 runs 13 residues. Germline V gene sequence: CDR1 SGHDN, CDR2 FVKESK. V was shortened by 5 bases and J by 3 bases, with 11 bases between the two germline ends. The DNA of the CDR3 is TGTGCCAGCAGCTTGGGCCTTAGCTACGAGCAGTACTTC. This sequence encodes CASSLGLSYEQYF. Together with reference TRBV14 and TRBJ2-7, the CDR3 gives the full variable domain: EAGVTQFPSHSVIEKGQTVTLRCDPISGHDNLYWYRRVMGKEIKFLLHFVKESKQDESGMPNNRFLAERTGGTYSTLKVQPAELEDSGVYFCASSLGLSYEQYFGPGTRLTVT.

This clone was counted a few times. The V gene is TRBV18, the J gene TRBJ2-4; D ambiguous. This CDR3 contains 18 residues. Trimming left V 2 bases short and J 0 bases short, with 17 bases between. The germline V gene encodes CDR1 KGHSH and CDR2 LQKENI. The CDR3 region is CASSPAQALSLAKNIQYF. CDR3 nucleotide sequence: TGTGCCAGCTCACCAGCGCAAGCCCTTTCCCTAGCCAAAAACATTCAGTACTTC.

The chain joins TRBV7-8 to TRBJ2-1; 14 bases are a match to TRBD2. The CDR3 is 17 residues long. CDR1 and CDR2 from the germline V gene are SGHVS and FQNEAQ. With 4 bases clipped from V and 10 bases from J, the junction kept 12 bases outside the gene matches. CDR3 in amino acids: CASSSEPRLAGGREQFF. The DNA of the CDR3 is TGTGCCAGCAGCTCGGAACCCCGACTAGCGGGGGGGAGGGAGCAGTTCTTC.

CDR3 DNA sequence: TGTGCCAGCAGCTTGGACAGGACCGATGAAAAACTGTTTTTT. Translation gives CASSLDRTDEKLFF. The chain joins TRBV11-2 to TRBJ1-4; 7 positions match TRBD1. V trimming: 3 bases; J trimming: 6 bases; junction bases outside the gene matches: 4. The CDR3 is 14 amino acids. The V gene's germline CDR1 is SGHAT and CDR2 FQNNGV.

The gene calls are TRBV19 and TRBJ1-5, with a possible D match to TRBD1 (5 bases). Germline CDR1 reads LNHDA; CDR2 reads SQIVND (reference sequence). This CDR3 is 14 amino acids long. Trimming shortened V by 5 bases and J by 7 bases, and 15 bases separated the two germline ends. CDR3 coding DNA: TGTGCCAGTAGTCTCCTAAACCGGGGGCAGCCCCAGCATTTT. Translated, it gives CASSLLNRGQPQHF. Using reference TRBV19 and TRBJ1-5 for the parts outside the CDR3, the full variable domain is DGGITQSPKYLFRKEGQNVTLSCEQNLNHDAMYWYRQDPGQGLRLIYYSQIVNDFQKGDIAEGYSVSREKKESFPLTVTSAQKNPTAFYLCASSLLNRGQPQHFGDGTRLSIL.

This clone was seen a few times. The rearrangement links TRBV28 to TRBJ1-6, with TRBD1 matching 7 bases. Per the germline V gene, CDR1 is MDHEN and CDR2 is SYDVKM. The CDR3 covers 15 residues. The V gene end was trimmed by 1 base and the J gene end by 3 bases; junction bases not matched to a gene: 0. The CDR3 loop is CASSLSGGYNSPLHF. The CDR3 DNA is TGTGCCAGCAGTTTATCAGGGGGCTATAATTCACCCCTCCACTTT. The whole variable domain, filled in from reference TRBV28 and TRBJ1-6, reads DVKVTQSSRYLVKRTGEKVFLECVQDMDHENMFWYRQDPGLGLRLIYFSYDVKMKEKGDIPEGYSVSREKKERFSLILESASTNQTSMYLCASSLSGGYNSPLHFGNGTRLTVT.

DNA of the CDR3: TGTGCCAGCAGTGAAGGCGGAGGCCAGCCCCAGCATTTT. This codes for CASSEGGGQPQHF. V gene TRBV6-1 combines with J gene TRBJ1-5; D not resolved. CDR3 size: 13 residues. Germline loops: CDR1 MNHNS, CDR2 SASEGT. Trimming shortened V by 1 base and J by 7 bases, and 8 bases separated the two germline ends.

The CDR3 nucleotides read TGTGCCAGCAGTTTGTGGGACAGGGTATGTAATGAAAAACTGTTTTTT. It is translated as CASSLWDRVCNEKLFF. The chain couples TRBV27 to TRBJ1-4; 9 nucleotides match TRBD1. The V gene's germline CDR1 is MNHEY and CDR2 SMNVEV (reference sequence). The CDR3 is 16 residues long. The J segment lost 4 bases and the V segment lost 3 bases, leaving 6 bases of the junction unmatched.

The V call is TRBV6-6, the J call TRBJ1-2; D unclear. The CDR3 loop spans 14 amino acids. The ends were cut back, 6 bases at V and 5 bases at J, with 16 bases in the middle. The germline CDR1 and CDR2 sequences are MNHNY and SVGAGI (reference sequence). The CDR3 DNA reads as TGTGCCAGCAGCCATCAAGGAGGCAAATATGGCTACACCTTC. The encoded protein is CASSHQGGKYGYTF.

The chain has TRBV28 and TRBJ2-7, with 9 positions matching TRBD1. Germline assignment: CDR1 MDHEN and CDR2 SYDVKM. The CDR3 is 19 residues long. V lost 4 bases and J lost 2; bases outside the gene matches: 18. The CDR3 loop is CASSSGWGQGSSGTYEQYF. CDR3 sequence (DNA): TGTGCCAGCAGTTCGGGGTGGGGACAGGGAAGTTCAGGGACCTACGAGCAGTACTTC.

The chain couples TRBV5-1 to TRBJ1-2, with TRBD1 identical over 8 bases. With 4 bases clipped from V and 8 bases from J, the junction kept 10 bases outside the gene matches. Per germline, CDR1 SGHRS and CDR2 YFSETQ. This CDR3 contains 14 residues. CDR3 loop: CASSPRQGIEGYTF. The CDR3 nucleotides are TGCGCCAGCAGCCCTCGACAGGGGATTGAGGGCTACACCTTC.

CDR3 amino acids: CASLPGHMNTEAFF. Written as DNA, the CDR3 is TGTGCCAGCCTGCCGGGACACATGAACACTGAAGCTTTCTTT. The chain joins TRBV6-1 to TRBJ1-1; possibly TRBD1 for D (6 bases). Trimming took 8 bases from V and 0 from J, leaving 13 bases between them. The CDR3 length is 14 residues. CDR1 and CDR2 (germline): MNHNS, SASEGT.